The 2 T cell receptor beta chains presented below share a single source sample, sequenced in a study of blood T cell repertoires in COVID-19. Data came from immunoSEQ multiplex PCR; TCRdb stores just in-frame clones and leaves some out. The sample has over 150,000 clones, more than 60% seen once. Material: peripheral blood. The receptors derive from a woman in her forties or fifties with acute or convalescent COVID-19.

CDR3 DNA sequence: TGTGCCAGCAGTTGGACAGGGGACCACTCTGGAAACACCATATATTTT. This encodes CASSWTGDHSGNTIYF. V and J are TRBV6-5 and TRBJ1-3; 9 bases match TRBD1. The length of the CDR3 is 16 residues. V lost 4 bases, J lost 0 bases, and 4 bases stayed unmatched. In germline, CDR1 is MNHEY, CDR2 SVGAGI.

The V and J genes are TRBV6-5 and TRBJ1-1; D is possibly TRBD1 (5 bases). The V end was cut by 1 base, the J end by 1 base, with 7 bases between. The germline gives CDR1 MNHEY, CDR2 SVGAGI. CDR3 length: 14 residues. DNA of the CDR3: TGTGCCAGCAGTTACTTAGGACAGAACACTGAAGCTTTCTTT. Amino acids: CASSYLGQNTEAFF.